This entry concerns a single T cell receptor beta chain. Participant reports of clinical history set cohort assignment. In the authors' methods: The authors estimated nucleated cell counts from reference gene primer amplification. The repertoire was sequenced with immunoSEQ multiplex PCR; TCRdb's copy has only in-frame clones and lacks some. V and J calls and clone size follow that table, whereas D and trimming were derived from the DNA. The sample yields roughly 430,000 clones, 88% seen once. V was shortened by 3 bases and J by 1 base, with 7 bases between the two germline ends. Per the germline V gene, CDR1 is SGHRS and CDR2 is YFSETQ. The length of the CDR3 is 13 residues. This sample was taken from a study of blood T cell repertoires in COVID-19. For the study at large: Whether acute or convalescent, the COVID-19 samples came from the United States, Italy and Spain. Sources were T cells, B-cell-depleted T cells, or PBMCs; the material itself was cDNA or gDNA.

The sequence came from a woman between 40 and 50 years old with acute COVID-19. The rearrangement joins TRBV5-1 to TRBJ1-1; no clear D. Material for sequencing was PBMCs or T cells enriched from blood (not recorded which). CDR3 nucleotides: TGCGCCAGCAGCTCGCAAGCGAACACTGAAGCTTTCTTT. It is translated as CASSSQANTEAFF.